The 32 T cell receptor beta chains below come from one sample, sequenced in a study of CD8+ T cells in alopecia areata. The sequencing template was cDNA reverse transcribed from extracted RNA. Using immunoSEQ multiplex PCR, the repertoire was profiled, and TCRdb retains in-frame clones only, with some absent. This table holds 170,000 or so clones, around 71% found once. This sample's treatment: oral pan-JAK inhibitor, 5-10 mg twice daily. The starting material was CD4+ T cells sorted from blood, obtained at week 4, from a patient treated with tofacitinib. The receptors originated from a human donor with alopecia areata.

CDR3 sequence (DNA): TGTGCCACCAGCAGAGATACAGGGCTCAATCAGCCCCAGCATTTT. Residues: CATSRDTGLNQPQHF. V usage is TRBV15 and J usage is TRBJ1-5, with D perhaps TRBD1 (6 bases). Trimming stripped 0 bases from V and 3 bases from J, with 9 bases between. This CDR3 is 15 amino acids long. The V gene's germline CDR1 is LNHNV and CDR2 YYDKDF (reference sequence). The variable domain in full, completed from reference TRBV15 and TRBJ1-5, reads DAMVIQNPRYQVTQFGKPVTLSCSQTLNHNVMYWYQQKSSQAPKLLFHYYDKDFNNEADTPDNFQSRRPNTSFCFLDIRSPGLGDTAMYLCATSRDTGLNQPQHFGDGTRLSIL.

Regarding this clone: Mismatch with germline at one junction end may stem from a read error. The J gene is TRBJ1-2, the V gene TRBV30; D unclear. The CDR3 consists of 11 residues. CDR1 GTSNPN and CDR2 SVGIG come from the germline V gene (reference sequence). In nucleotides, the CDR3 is TGTGCCTGGGTAGAGAACATCTGGATGGGATTC. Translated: CAWVENIWMGF.

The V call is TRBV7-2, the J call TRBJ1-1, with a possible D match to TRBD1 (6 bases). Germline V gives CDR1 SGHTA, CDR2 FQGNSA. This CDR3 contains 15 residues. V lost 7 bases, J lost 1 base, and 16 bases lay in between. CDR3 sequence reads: CASTLSYRENTEAFF. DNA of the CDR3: TGTGCCAGCACCCTTAGTTACAGGGAGAACACTGAAGCTTTCTTT.

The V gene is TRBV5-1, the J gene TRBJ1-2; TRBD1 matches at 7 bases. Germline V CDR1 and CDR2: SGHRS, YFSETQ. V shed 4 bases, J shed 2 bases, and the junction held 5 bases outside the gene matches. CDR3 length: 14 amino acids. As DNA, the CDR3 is TGCGCCAGCAGCGCCAGACAGGGAAACTATGGCTACACCTTC. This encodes CASSARQGNYGYTF. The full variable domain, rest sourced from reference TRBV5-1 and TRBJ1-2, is KAGVTQTPRYLIKTRGQQVTLSCSPISGHRSVSWYQQTPGQGLQFLFEYFSETQRNKGNFPGRFSGRQFSNSRSEMNVSTLELGDSALYLCASSARQGNYGYTFGSGTRLTVV.

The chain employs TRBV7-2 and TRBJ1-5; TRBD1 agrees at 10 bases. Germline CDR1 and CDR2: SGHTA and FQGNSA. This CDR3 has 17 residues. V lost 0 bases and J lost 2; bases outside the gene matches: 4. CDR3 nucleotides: TGTGCCAGCAGCTTAGCGACAGGGGGCTCGGGCAATCAGCCCCAGCATTTT. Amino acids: CASSLATGGSGNQPQHF.

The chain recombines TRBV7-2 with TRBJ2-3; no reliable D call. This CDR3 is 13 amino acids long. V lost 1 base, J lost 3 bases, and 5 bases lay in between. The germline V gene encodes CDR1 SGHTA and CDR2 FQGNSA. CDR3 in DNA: TGTGCCAGCAGCTTAGGCAGGACAGATACGCAGTATTTT. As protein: CASSLGRTDTQYF.

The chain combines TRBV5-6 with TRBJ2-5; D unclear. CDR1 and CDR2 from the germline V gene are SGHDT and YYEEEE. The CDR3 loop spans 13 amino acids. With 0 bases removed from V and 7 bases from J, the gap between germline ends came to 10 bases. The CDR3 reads CASSLVAGATQYF. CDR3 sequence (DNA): TGTGCCAGCAGCTTGGTTGCAGGCGCGACCCAGTACTTC. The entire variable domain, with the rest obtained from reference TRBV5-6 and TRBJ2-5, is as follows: DAGVTQSPTHLIKTRGQQVTLRCSPKSGHDTVSWYQQALGQGPQFIFQYYEEEERQRGNFPDRFSGHQFPNYSSELNVNALLLGDSALYLCASSLVAGATQYFGPGTRLLVL.

Here the CDR3 DNA reads TGTGCCTGGAGCGCACCCGGTTATGGCTACACCTTC. Protein sequence: CAWSAPGYGYTF. This rearrangement joins TRBV30 to TRBJ1-2, with D unresolved. V lost 3 bases and J lost 5, with 10 bases in between. CDR3 size: 12 residues. CDR1 and CDR2 (germline): GTSNPN, SVGIG (reference sequence).

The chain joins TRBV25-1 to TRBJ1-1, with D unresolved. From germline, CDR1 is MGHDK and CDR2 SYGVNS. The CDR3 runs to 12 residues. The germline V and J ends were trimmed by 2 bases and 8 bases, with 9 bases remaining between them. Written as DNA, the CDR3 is TGTGCCAGCAGTGAACGTGGCACGGAAGCTTTCTTT. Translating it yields CASSERGTEAFF.

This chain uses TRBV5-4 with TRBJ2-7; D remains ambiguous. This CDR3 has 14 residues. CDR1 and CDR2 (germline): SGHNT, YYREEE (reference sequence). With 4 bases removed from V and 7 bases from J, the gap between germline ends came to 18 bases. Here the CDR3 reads CASSVPGRREEQYF. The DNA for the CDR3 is TGTGCCAGCAGCGTGCCGGGTCGGCGAGAGGAGCAGTACTTC. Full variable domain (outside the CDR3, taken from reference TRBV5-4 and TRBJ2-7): ETGVTQSPTHLIKTRGQQVTLRCSSQSGHNTVSWYQQALGQGPQFIFQYYREEENGRGNFPPRFSGLQFPNYSSELNVNALELDDSALYLCASSVPGRREEQYFGPGTRLTVT.

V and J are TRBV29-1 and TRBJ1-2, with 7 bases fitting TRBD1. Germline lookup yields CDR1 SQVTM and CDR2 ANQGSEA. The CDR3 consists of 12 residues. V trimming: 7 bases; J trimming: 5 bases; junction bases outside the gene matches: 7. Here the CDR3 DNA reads TGCAGCGCAATAGGACAGGCTTATGGCTACACCTTC. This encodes CSAIGQAYGYTF.

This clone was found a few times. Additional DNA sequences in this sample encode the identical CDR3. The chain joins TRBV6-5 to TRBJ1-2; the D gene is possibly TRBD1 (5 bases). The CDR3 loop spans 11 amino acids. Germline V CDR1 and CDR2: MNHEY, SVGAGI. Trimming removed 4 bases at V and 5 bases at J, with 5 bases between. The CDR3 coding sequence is TGTGCCAGCAGTTCAGGGTATGGCTACACCTTC. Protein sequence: CASSSGYGYTF.

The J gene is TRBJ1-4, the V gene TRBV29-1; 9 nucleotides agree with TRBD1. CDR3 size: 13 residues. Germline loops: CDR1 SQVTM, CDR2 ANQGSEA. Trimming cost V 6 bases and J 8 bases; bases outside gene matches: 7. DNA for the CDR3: TGCAGCGTCGCCGACAGGGGGACCGAAAAACTGTTTTTT. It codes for CSVADRGTEKLFF.

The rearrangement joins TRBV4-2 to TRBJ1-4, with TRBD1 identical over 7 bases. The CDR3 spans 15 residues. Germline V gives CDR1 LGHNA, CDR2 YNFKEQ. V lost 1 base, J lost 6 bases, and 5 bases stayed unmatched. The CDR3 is CASSQARDSYEKLFF. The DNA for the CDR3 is TGTGCCAGCAGCCAAGCCAGGGACAGTTATGAAAAACTGTTTTTT.

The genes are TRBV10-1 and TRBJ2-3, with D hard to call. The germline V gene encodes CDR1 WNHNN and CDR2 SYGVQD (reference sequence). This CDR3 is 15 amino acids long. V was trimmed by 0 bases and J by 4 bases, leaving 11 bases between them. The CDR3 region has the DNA TGCGCCAGCAGTGAGTCCCGGCCCGGCGCAGATACGCAGTATTTT. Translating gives CASSESRPGADTQYF.

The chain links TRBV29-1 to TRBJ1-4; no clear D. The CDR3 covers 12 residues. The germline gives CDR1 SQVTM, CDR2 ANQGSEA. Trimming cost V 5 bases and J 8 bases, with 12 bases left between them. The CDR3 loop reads CSVIFVGEKLFF. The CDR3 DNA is TGCAGCGTTATATTCGTAGGGGAAAAACTGTTTTTT.

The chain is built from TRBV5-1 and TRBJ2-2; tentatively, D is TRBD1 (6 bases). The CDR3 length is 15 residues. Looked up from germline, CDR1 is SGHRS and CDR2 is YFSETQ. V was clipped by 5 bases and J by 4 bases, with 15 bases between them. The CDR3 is CASRTHGQITGELFF. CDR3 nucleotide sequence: TGCGCCAGCAGAACGCACGGACAGATCACCGGGGAGCTGTTTTTT. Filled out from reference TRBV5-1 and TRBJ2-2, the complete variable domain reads KAGVTQTPRYLIKTRGQQVTLSCSPISGHRSVSWYQQTPGQGLQFLFEYFSETQRNKGNFPGRFSGRQFSNSRSEMNVSTLELGDSALYLCASRTHGQITGELFFGEGSRLTVL.

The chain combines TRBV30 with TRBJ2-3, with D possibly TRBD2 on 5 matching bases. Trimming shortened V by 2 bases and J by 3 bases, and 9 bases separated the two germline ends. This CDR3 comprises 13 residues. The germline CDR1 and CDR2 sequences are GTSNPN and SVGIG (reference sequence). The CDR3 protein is CAWSKLATDTQYF. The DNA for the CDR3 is TGTGCCTGGAGTAAGTTAGCGACAGATACGCAGTATTTT. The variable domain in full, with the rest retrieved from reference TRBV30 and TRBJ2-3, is SQTIHQWPATLVQPVGSPLSLECTVEGTSNPNLYWYRQAAGRGLQLLFYSVGIGQISSEVPQNLSASRPQDRQFILSSKKLLLSDSGFYLCAWSKLATDTQYFGPGTRLTVL.

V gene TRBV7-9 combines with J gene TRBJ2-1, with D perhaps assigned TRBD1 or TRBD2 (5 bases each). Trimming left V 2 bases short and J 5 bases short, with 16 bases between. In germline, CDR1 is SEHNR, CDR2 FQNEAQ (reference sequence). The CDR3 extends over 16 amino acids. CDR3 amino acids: CASSLLVWGNNNEQFF. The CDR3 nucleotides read TGTGCCAGCAGCTTATTAGTGTGGGGGAACAACAATGAGCAGTTCTTC.

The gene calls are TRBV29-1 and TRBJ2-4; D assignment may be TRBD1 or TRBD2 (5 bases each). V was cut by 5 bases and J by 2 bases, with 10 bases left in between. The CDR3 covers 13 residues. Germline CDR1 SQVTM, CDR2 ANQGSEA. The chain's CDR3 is CSVPGATKNIQYF. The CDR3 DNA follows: TGCAGCGTTCCCGGGGCCACCAAAAACATTCAGTACTTC.

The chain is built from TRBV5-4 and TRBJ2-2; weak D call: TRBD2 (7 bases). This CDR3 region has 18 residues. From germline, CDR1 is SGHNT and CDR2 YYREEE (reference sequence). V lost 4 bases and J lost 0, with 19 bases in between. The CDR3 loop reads CASSRLLGGAANTGELFF. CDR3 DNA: TGTGCCAGCAGCCGATTGCTGGGGGGGGCCGCGAACACCGGGGAGCTGTTTTTT.

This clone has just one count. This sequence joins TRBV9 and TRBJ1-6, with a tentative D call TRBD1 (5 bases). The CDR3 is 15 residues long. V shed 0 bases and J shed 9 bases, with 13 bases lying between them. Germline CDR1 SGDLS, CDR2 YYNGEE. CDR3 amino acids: CASSVDRAGGSPLHF. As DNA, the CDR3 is TGTGCCAGCAGCGTAGATAGGGCGGGGGGTTCACCCCTCCACTTT.

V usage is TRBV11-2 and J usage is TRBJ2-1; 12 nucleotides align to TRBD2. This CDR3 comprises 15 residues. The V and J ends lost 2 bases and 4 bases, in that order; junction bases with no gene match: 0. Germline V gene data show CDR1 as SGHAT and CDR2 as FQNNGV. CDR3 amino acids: CASSLTSGGYNEQFF. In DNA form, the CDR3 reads TGTGCCAGCAGCTTAACTAGCGGGGGGTACAATGAGCAGTTCTTC.

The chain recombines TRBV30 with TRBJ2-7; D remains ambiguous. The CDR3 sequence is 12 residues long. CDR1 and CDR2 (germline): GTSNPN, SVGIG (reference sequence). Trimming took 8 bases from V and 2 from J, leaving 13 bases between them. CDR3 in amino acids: CASRANPYEQYF. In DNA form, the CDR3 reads TGTGCCAGTCGGGCGAATCCCTACGAGCAGTACTTC.

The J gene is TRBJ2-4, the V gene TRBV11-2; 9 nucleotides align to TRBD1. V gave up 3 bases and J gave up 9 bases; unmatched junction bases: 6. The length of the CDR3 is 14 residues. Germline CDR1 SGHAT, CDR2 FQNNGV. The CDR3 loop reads CASSFPQGAGIQYF. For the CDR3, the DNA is TGTGCCAGCAGCTTCCCACAGGGGGCCGGCATTCAGTACTTC.

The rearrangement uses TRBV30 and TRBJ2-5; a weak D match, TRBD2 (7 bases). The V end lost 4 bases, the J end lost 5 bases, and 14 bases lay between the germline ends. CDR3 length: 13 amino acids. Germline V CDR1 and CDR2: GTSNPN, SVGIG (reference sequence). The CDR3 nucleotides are TGTGCCTGGATGGGGGGGCGCGGGGAGACCCAGTACTTC. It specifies CAWMGGRGETQYF.

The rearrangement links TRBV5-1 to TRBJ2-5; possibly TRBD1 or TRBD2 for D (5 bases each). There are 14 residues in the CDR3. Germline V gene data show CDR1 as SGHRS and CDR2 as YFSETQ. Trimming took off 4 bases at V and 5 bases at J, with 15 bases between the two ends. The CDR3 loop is CASSPRDALETQYF. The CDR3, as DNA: TGCGCCAGCAGCCCCCGGGACGCCCTGGAGACCCAGTACTTC.

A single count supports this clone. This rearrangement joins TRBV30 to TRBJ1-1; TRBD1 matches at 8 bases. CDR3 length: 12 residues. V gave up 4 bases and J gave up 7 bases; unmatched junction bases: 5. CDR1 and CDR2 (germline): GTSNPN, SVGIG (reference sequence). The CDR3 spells CAWKTGVYEAFF. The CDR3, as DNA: TGTGCCTGGAAGACAGGGGTCTATGAAGCTTTCTTT.

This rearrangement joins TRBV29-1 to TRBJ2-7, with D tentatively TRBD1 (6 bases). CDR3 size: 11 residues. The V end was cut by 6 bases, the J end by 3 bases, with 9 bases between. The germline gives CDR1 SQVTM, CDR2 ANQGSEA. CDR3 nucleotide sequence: TGCAGCGTAAGGACAGACTACGAGCAGTACTTC. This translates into CSVRTDYEQYF.

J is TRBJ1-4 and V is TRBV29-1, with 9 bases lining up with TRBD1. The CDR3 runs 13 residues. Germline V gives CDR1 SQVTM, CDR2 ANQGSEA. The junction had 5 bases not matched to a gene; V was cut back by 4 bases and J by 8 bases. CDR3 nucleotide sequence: TGCAGCGTTGTGGGACAGGGTGGAGAAAAACTGTTTTTT. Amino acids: CSVVGQGGEKLFF.

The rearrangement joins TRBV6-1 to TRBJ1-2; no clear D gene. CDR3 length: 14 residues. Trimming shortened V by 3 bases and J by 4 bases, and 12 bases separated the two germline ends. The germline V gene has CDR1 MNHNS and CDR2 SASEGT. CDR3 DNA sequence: TGTGCCAGCAGTGACCCTGACAACCCCTATGGCTACACCTTC. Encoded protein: CASSDPDNPYGYTF.

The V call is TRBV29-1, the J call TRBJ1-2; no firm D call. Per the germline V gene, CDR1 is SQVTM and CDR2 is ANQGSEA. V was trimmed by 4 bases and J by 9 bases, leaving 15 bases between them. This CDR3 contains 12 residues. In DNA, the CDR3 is TGCAGCGTTGTGGGAGCGATTTTTAGCTACACCTTC. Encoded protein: CSVVGAIFSYTF.